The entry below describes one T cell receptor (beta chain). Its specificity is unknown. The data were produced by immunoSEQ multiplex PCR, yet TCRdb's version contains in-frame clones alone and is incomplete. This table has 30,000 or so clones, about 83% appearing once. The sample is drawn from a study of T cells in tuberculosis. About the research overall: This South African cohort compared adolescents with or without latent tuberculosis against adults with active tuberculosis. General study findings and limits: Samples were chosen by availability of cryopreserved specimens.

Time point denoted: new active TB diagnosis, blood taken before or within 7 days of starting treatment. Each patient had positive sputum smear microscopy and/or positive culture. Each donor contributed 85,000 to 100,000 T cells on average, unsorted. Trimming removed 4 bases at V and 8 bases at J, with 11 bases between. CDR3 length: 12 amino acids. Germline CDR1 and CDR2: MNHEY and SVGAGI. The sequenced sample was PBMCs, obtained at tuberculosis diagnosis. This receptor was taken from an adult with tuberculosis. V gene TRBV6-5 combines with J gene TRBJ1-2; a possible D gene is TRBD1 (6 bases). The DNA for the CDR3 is TGTGCCAGCAGTTTCTCGACAGGCGGCTACACCTTC. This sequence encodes CASSFSTGGYTF.